The source of this TCR beta chain is a study of human T cells and chemical hapten exposure. Overall study: Recorded diagnoses among the mostly female patients were alopecia areata, totalis or universalis. The study's findings and limits: A positive correlation with patch test score was shown by PT1 expanded TCR counts.

CDR1 and CDR2 (germline): KGHSH, LQKENI. This CDR3 contains 16 residues. V was pared by 2 bases and J by 0 bases, with 10 bases between. Sample time point: patch test 1, 2 weeks after DPC sensitization. Treatment specified: therapeutic diphenylcyclopropenone sensitization with weekly scalp DPC. Blood draws came before every patch-test application. Patients had alopecia, were aged 18 to 70, and were not pregnant. In TCRdb, the RACE reads were re-called with MiXCR into one record per CDR3 protein. The profile shows tens of thousands of distinct CDR3 sequences, approximately 10% of them singletons. This clonotype was found many times. The antigen is unknown.

This chain joins TRBV18 and TRBJ2-2; D is undetermined. This specimen was whole blood, taken in connection with sensitization to the hapten diphenylcyclopropenone (DPC). The clonotype was recovered from a woman between 55 and 75 years old with alopecia areata. Some clones in this sample may be carry-over from other donors' samples. The CDR3 sequence: CASSPNGPSNTGELFF. CDR3 bases: TGTGCCAGCTCACCAAACGGTCCCTCGAACACCGGGGAGCTGTTTTTT.